A single sample gave rise to the 32 T cell receptor beta chains below, sequenced in a study of shared clonotypes between healthy human individuals. Clones were read by immunoSEQ multiplex PCR, and TCRdb kept only the in-frame ones, dropping some. Of roughly 2 million clones in the sample, approximately 95% were seen once. Sequencing was carried out using naive CD4+ T cells sorted from blood. The subset: CD45RA+ positively selected. The receptors were sampled from a man between 18 and 29 years old in good health.

The V gene is TRBV7-8, the J gene TRBJ2-2, with D unresolved. Germline V gene lookup returns CDR1 SGHVS and CDR2 FQNEAQ. This CDR3 contains 12 residues. V lost 6 bases and J lost 6, with 8 bases in between. The CDR3 nucleotides read TGTGCCAGCAGACACGACCCCGGGGAGCTGTTTTTT. This encodes CASRHDPGELFF.

The V and J genes are TRBV7-2 and TRBJ2-5; 8 bases are a match to TRBD2. The length of the CDR3 is 14 residues. CDR1 and CDR2 from the germline V gene are SGHTA and FQGNSA. J was trimmed by 5 bases and V by 5 bases; bases with no gene match: 7. CDR3 loop: CASSQSGGMETQYF. In DNA, the CDR3 is TGTGCCAGCAGCCAATCGGGGGGGATGGAGACCCAGTACTTC.

This rearrangement joins TRBV11-2 to TRBJ2-1; D gene unclear. The CDR3 has 12 amino acids. V was pared by 4 bases and J by 6 bases, with 7 bases between. Per the germline V gene, CDR1 is SGHAT and CDR2 is FQNNGV. CDR3 loop: CASSSRTNEQFF. In DNA form, the CDR3 reads TGTGCCAGCAGCTCTCGGACCAATGAGCAGTTCTTC.

This clone has only one observation. The CDR3 spells CASSLGPPEQYF. CDR3 bases: TGCGCCAGCAGCTTGGGCCCCCCCGAGCAGTACTTC. J is TRBJ2-7 and V is TRBV5-1; D not resolved. Deletions cut 0 bases from V and 6 bases from J, with 7 bases between. Per the germline V gene, CDR1 is SGHRS and CDR2 is YFSETQ. The CDR3 consists of 12 residues.

This chain joins TRBV5-1 and TRBJ2-2, with TRBD2 matching 10 bases. The V and J ends lost 4 bases and 8 bases, in that order; junction bases with no gene match: 5. The CDR3 consists of 14 residues. CDR1 and CDR2 (germline): SGHRS, YFSETQ. This CDR3 reads CASSPELAGGELFF. The CDR3 nucleotides read TGCGCCAGCAGCCCCGAACTAGCGGGAGGGGAGCTGTTTTTT.

This clone appeared a single time. CDR3 bases: TGTGCCAGCAGTTACGGAGGGACGCAGACAGATACGCAGTATTTT. Protein sequence: CASSYGGTQTDTQYF. This sequence joins TRBV6-6 and TRBJ2-3; a weak D match, TRBD2 (6 bases). The germline gives CDR1 MNHNY, CDR2 SVGAGI (reference sequence). V was cut by 2 bases and J by 3 bases, with 12 bases left in between. The CDR3 runs to 15 residues.

In its sample, this clone was seen once. The CDR3 spells CASSLAAVPQETQYF. For the CDR3, the DNA is TGTGCCAGCAGCTTAGCGGCTGTCCCTCAAGAGACCCAGTACTTC. The gene calls are TRBV11-2 and TRBJ2-5; no definite D call. Trimming shortened V by 1 base and J by 2 bases, and 11 bases separated the two germline ends. CDR3 size: 15 residues. Germline V gene data show CDR1 as SGHAT and CDR2 as FQNNGV.

This clone appeared once. Within the sample, other DNA sequences also encode this same CDR3. V and J are TRBV29-1 and TRBJ1-3; D unclear. Per germline, CDR1 SQVTM and CDR2 ANQGSEA. V shed 3 bases and J shed 0 bases, with 0 bases lying between them. This CDR3 is built from 11 residues. The CDR3 DNA is TGCAGCGTTGACTCTGGAAACACCATATATTTT. Encoded protein: CSVDSGNTIYF.

The chain employs TRBV5-1 and TRBJ2-3, with D possibly matching TRBD2 (7 bases). Germline CDR1 and CDR2: SGHRS and YFSETQ. CDR3 size: 17 residues. V dropped 4 bases and J dropped 6 bases, with 24 bases sitting between them. CDR3 sequence reads: CASSPSRGAAPLDTQYF. The CDR3 DNA follows: TGCGCCAGCAGCCCAAGCCGGGGGGCGGCTCCGTTGGATACGCAGTATTTT.

The chain recombines TRBV7-9 with TRBJ2-3; possible D gene TRBD2, 6 bases. This CDR3 has 16 residues. V lost 1 base and J lost 2, with 13 bases in between. The V gene's germline CDR1 is SEHNR and CDR2 FQNEAQ (reference sequence). The CDR3: CASSLERAGPTDTQYF. Written as DNA, the CDR3 is TGTGCCAGCAGCTTAGAGCGAGCGGGCCCCACAGATACGCAGTATTTT.

Details on this clone: Other DNA sequences in the sample encode the same CDR3. This chain's CDR3 is CASSEQGPEQYF. DNA for the CDR3: TGTGCCAGCAGTGAGCAGGGCCCCGAGCAGTACTTC. The chain combines TRBV2 with TRBJ2-7; D may be TRBD1 (5 bases). Looked up from germline, CDR1 is SNHLY and CDR2 is FYNNEI. The length of the CDR3 is 12 residues. V was trimmed by 3 bases and J by 6 bases, leaving 9 bases between them.

The chain joins TRBV18 to TRBJ1-6; 7 positions agree with TRBD1. CDR3 size: 15 residues. The trim removed 1 base at V and 10 bases at J, leaving 7 bases unmatched. CDR1 and CDR2 (germline): KGHSH, LQKENI. The CDR3 DNA sequence: TGTGCCAGCTCACCACGCGAGGGGGCCGGGTCACCCCTCCACTTT. Its protein is CASSPREGAGSPLHF.

The chain employs TRBV6-5 and TRBJ2-2; D ambiguous. Germline V lookup: CDR1 MNHEY, CDR2 SVGAGI. Trimming stripped 6 bases from V and 1 base from J, with 6 bases between. The CDR3 is 13 amino acids. CDR3 protein: CASRAMNTGELFF. Written as DNA, the CDR3 is TGTGCCAGCAGAGCCATGAACACCGGGGAGCTGTTTTTT.

The J gene is TRBJ1-6, the V gene TRBV5-1; no firm D call. This CDR3 is 14 amino acids long. Trimming removed 4 bases from V and 8 bases from J, with 13 bases in between. Germline values: CDR1 SGHRS, CDR2 YFSETQ. CDR3 DNA sequence: TGCGCCAGCAGCCTAGGATTCGGGGATTCACCCCTCCACTTT. Protein product: CASSLGFGDSPLHF.

This chain connects TRBV30 to TRBJ2-7; 8 bases match TRBD1. Germline CDR1 reads GTSNPN; CDR2 reads SVGIG (reference sequence). CDR3 length: 14 residues. The junction had 8 bases not matched to a gene; V was cut back by 1 base and J by 6 bases. The DNA for the CDR3 is TGTGCCTGGAGTGCCCCGGGACAGGTGGCCGAGCAGTACTTC. As protein: CAWSAPGQVAEQYF.

CDR3 sequence: CASGLVPQSQETQYF. The CDR3 region has the DNA TGTGCTAGTGGTTTGGTACCCCAATCCCAAGAGACCCAGTACTTC. The chain links TRBV12-5 to TRBJ2-5; D ambiguous. V dropped 0 bases and J dropped 1 base, with 9 bases sitting between them. From germline, CDR1 is LGHNT and CDR2 FRNRAP. The CDR3 length is 15 residues.

The chain recombines TRBV18 with TRBJ1-5; D ambiguous. CDR1 and CDR2 from the germline V gene are KGHSH and LQKENI. The V and J ends lost 5 bases and 7 bases respectively, with 18 bases between them. The CDR3 is 15 amino acids. The CDR3 DNA sequence: TGTGCCAGCTCAAGAGACATCCCGATGGAACAGCCCCAGCATTTT. Translating gives CASSRDIPMEQPQHF.

J is TRBJ2-7 and V is TRBV25-1, with a weak D call TRBD1 (5 bases). The ends were cut back, 2 bases at V and 6 bases at J, with 8 bases in the middle. The CDR3 covers 12 residues. The germline gives CDR1 MGHDK, CDR2 SYGVNS. The CDR3 is CASSENRPEQYF. DNA for the CDR3: TGTGCCAGCAGTGAAAACAGGCCCGAGCAGTACTTC.

The chain uses TRBV18 and TRBJ2-7, with TRBD2 matching 11 bases. CDR1 is KGHSH and CDR2 is LQKENI in the germline V gene. J lost 0 bases, V lost 5 bases, and 6 bases had no gene match. This CDR3 has 16 amino acids. The CDR3 DNA follows: TGTGCCAGCTCATCAATAGCGGGGGGGAGCTCCTACGAGCAGTACTTC. This translates into CASSSIAGGSSYEQYF.

The V call is TRBV7-6, the J call TRBJ2-1; 7 bases match TRBD2. This CDR3 has 14 amino acids. Unmatched junction bases numbered 4, after V lost 3 bases and J lost 5 bases. CDR1 and CDR2 from the germline V gene are SGHVS and FNYEAQ. The CDR3 sequence is CASSLGRGNNEQFF. In DNA form, the CDR3 reads TGTGCCAGCAGCTTGGGGCGGGGGAACAATGAGCAGTTCTTC.

This clone was seen only once. The CDR3 sequence: CASTQGGRGPSDTQYF. The DNA for the CDR3 is TGTGCCAGCACCCAAGGGGGCAGGGGGCCGTCTGATACGCAGTATTTT. The V and J genes are TRBV25-1 and TRBJ2-3, with 8 bases identical to TRBD1. The CDR3 has 16 residues. The V gene end was trimmed by 7 bases and the J gene end by 6 bases; junction bases not matched to a gene: 15. Germline CDR1 MGHDK, CDR2 SYGVNS.

The chain carries TRBV5-4 and TRBJ2-7, with 14 bases aligning to TRBD2. Trimming at V came to 4 bases and at J to 5 bases, leaving 8 bases not matched to a gene. Germline lookup yields CDR1 SGHNT and CDR2 YYREEE (reference sequence). The CDR3 extends over 16 amino acids. CDR3: CASSLGGLAGENEQYF. CDR3 nucleotides: TGTGCCAGCAGCCTTGGGGGACTAGCGGGAGAGAACGAGCAGTACTTC.

CDR3 loop: CASSLAQRTDTQYF. The CDR3 DNA reads as TGTGCCAGCAGCCTCGCCCAGAGAACAGATACGCAGTATTTT. V gene TRBV5-4 combines with J gene TRBJ2-3; no clear D. Germline V gives CDR1 SGHNT, CDR2 YYREEE (reference sequence). Trimming stripped 4 bases from V and 3 bases from J, with 12 bases between. CDR3 size: 14 residues.

This chain connects TRBV6-5 to TRBJ2-4; 8 bases line up with TRBD2. Germline CDR1 MNHEY, CDR2 SVGAGI. The CDR3 runs 13 residues. Trimming at V came to 6 bases and at J to 14 bases, leaving 12 bases not matched to a gene. The CDR3 DNA reads TGTGCCAGCAGCCAAAACAGGGCCGGGGGGGAGTACTTC. It is translated as CASSQNRAGGEYF.

The V and J genes are TRBV2 and TRBJ2-7, with a tentative D call TRBD2 (6 bases). Germline CDR1 SNHLY, CDR2 FYNNEI. CDR3 size: 14 residues. V was trimmed by 6 bases and J by 0 bases, leaving 12 bases between them. The CDR3 region is CASRGSGYSYEQYF. CDR3 DNA sequence: TGTGCCAGCAGGGGGAGCGGGTACTCCTACGAGCAGTACTTC.

The chain combines TRBV6-5 with TRBJ2-7; perhaps TRBD1 as D (6 bases). V lost 2 bases and J 2 bases, leaving 10 bases between the germline ends. The germline CDR1 and CDR2 sequences are MNHEY and SVGAGI. The CDR3 runs to 14 residues. CDR3 sequence: CASSYARGTYEQYF. The CDR3 DNA sequence: TGTGCCAGCAGTTACGCCAGGGGAACCTACGAGCAGTACTTC.

This clone was picked up a small number of times. The same CDR3 also results from other DNA sequences found in this sample. The rearrangement joins TRBV10-2 to TRBJ2-7, with no clear D. CDR3 length equals 11 residues. Germline CDR1 and CDR2: WSHSY and SAAADI. The V and J ends lost 4 bases and 3 bases respectively, with 4 bases between them. The CDR3 protein is CASSAHYEQYF. Written as DNA, the CDR3 is TGCGCCAGCAGTGCCCACTACGAGCAGTACTTC.

This clone was seen just once. The chain uses TRBV6-1 and TRBJ1-2; D is unresolved. In germline, CDR1 is MNHNS, CDR2 SASEGT. CDR3 length: 15 residues. Deletions cut 4 bases from V and 5 bases from J, with 17 bases between. CDR3 protein: CASSVWASPTYGYTF. The CDR3 DNA follows: TGTGCCAGCAGTGTCTGGGCTAGCCCCACTTATGGCTACACCTTC.

The rearrangement joins TRBV11-2 to TRBJ2-7, with D possibly being TRBD1 (5 bases). The V gene's germline CDR1 is SGHAT and CDR2 FQNNGV. V gave up 4 bases and J gave up 3 bases, with 10 bases separating them. The CDR3 has 13 residues. The chain's CDR3 is CASSWGLIYEQYF. CDR3 nucleotides: TGTGCCAGCAGCTGGGGCCTGATCTACGAGCAGTACTTC. Looking up the rest from reference TRBV11-2 and TRBJ2-7 gives the full variable domain: EAGVAQSPRYKIIEKRQSVAFWCNPISGHATLYWYQQILGQGPKLLIQFQNNGVVDDSQLPKDRFSAERLKGVDSTLKIQPAKLEDSAVYLCASSWGLIYEQYFGPGTRLTVT.

This rearrangement joins TRBV30 to TRBJ1-5, with D hard to call. CDR1 and CDR2 from the germline V gene are GTSNPN and SVGIG (reference sequence). Trimming removed 2 bases from V and 0 bases from J, with 20 bases in between. This CDR3 is 18 amino acids long. The CDR3 DNA reads as TGTGCCTGGAGTAACCGGGAGCGGGGTCAATATAGCAATCAGCCCCAGCATTTT. Protein sequence: CAWSNRERGQYSNQPQHF.

The J gene is TRBJ1-5, the V gene TRBV4-1, with TRBD1 identical over 8 bases. From germline, CDR1 is MGHRA and CDR2 YSYEKL. The V gene end was trimmed by 5 bases and the J gene end by 0 bases; junction bases not matched to a gene: 6. This CDR3 contains 16 residues. The CDR3 loop is CASSVTGAYSNQPQHF. DNA of the CDR3: TGCGCCAGCAGCGTGACAGGGGCCTATAGCAATCAGCCCCAGCATTTT.

V is TRBV5-1 and J is TRBJ1-4; TRBD1 agrees at 12 bases. This CDR3 is 16 amino acids long. Germline-derived CDR1 and CDR2 are SGHRS and YFSETQ. The V segment lost 3 bases and the J segment 5 bases; nucleotides outside the gene matches: 5. CDR3 nucleotide sequence: TGCGCCAGCAGCTACGGGACAGGGGGCGGGAATGAAAAACTGTTTTTT. It codes for CASSYGTGGGNEKLFF.